The entry below describes one TCR beta chain. Here immunoSEQ multiplex PCR was the method, and the copy in TCRdb shows in-frame clones only, minus some. The data hold about 2.4 million clones, with roughly 92% observed a single time. The data belong to a study of shared clonotypes between healthy human individuals. This CDR3 is 15 amino acids long. Germline values: CDR1 SGHNT, CDR2 YYREEE (reference sequence). Unmatched junction bases numbered 7, after V lost 1 base and J lost 10 bases. The source material was naive CD4+ T cells sorted from blood. This sample's subset: CD45RA+ positively selected. J is TRBJ2-1 and V is TRBV5-4; 11 positions agree with TRBD2. The clonotype comes from a young man in good health. The CDR3 loop is CASSLQVAGGSEQFF. CDR3 DNA sequence: TGTGCCAGCAGCTTGCAGGTAGCGGGAGGGAGCGAGCAGTTCTTC.